The 12 T cell receptor beta chains below were found in one sample sequenced in a study of cytomegalovirus exposure and HLA in healthy donors. Amplification used 60 Vbeta primers and 13 Jbeta primers. Profiled with immunoSEQ multiplex PCR; TCRdb holds only in-frame clones, not every one. Of about 190,000 clones listed, around 83% were seen once; the top ten hold about 1.1%. The sequenced material came from PBMCs. The receptors stem from a middle-aged woman in good health and CMV-seronegative.

The chain carries TRBV7-2 and TRBJ2-3; perhaps TRBD2 as D (5 bases). V lost 1 base, J lost 7 bases, and 15 bases lay in between. This CDR3 region has 15 residues. In germline, CDR1 is SGHTA, CDR2 FQGNSA. CDR3 bases: TGTGCCAGCAGCTTAGTGGCTAGCAGCAGAAATACGCAGTATTTT. This sequence encodes CASSLVASSRNTQYF.

The chain recombines TRBV5-1 with TRBJ2-1, with TRBD2 matching over 11 bases. Trimming took 3 bases from V and 8 from J; bases not matched to a gene: 7. This CDR3 region has 15 residues. Germline loops: CDR1 SGHRS, CDR2 YFSETQ. The CDR3 sequence: CASSSQLAGGDEQFF. The CDR3 coding sequence is TGCGCCAGCAGCTCACAGCTAGCGGGAGGTGATGAGCAGTTCTTC.

V and J are TRBV6-1 and TRBJ2-7; D might be TRBD1 (6 bases). Germline-derived CDR1 and CDR2 are MNHNS and SASEGT. Trimming removed 5 bases from V and 7 bases from J, with 12 bases in between. The CDR3 is made up of 12 amino acids. The CDR3 sequence is CASSTADREQYV. DNA of the CDR3: TGTGCCAGCAGTACCGCTGACAGGGAGCAGTACGTC.

The rearrangement uses TRBV7-9 and TRBJ2-1, with 8 bases identical to TRBD1. This CDR3 has 16 amino acids. Germline V gives CDR1 SEHNR, CDR2 FQNEAQ (reference sequence). V was pared by 2 bases and J by 8 bases, with 11 bases of the junction left unmatched. CDR3 sequence (DNA): TGTGCCAGCAGCTTATATTTAGGACAGGGTTGGCATGAGCAGTTCTTC. Translated: CASSLYLGQGWHEQFF.

The V and J genes are TRBV15 and TRBJ2-1; D uncertain. The CDR3 has 14 amino acids. Germline V gene sequence: CDR1 LNHNV, CDR2 YYDKDF (reference sequence). Deletions cut 1 base from V and 5 bases from J, with 9 bases between. DNA of the CDR3: TGTGCCACCAGCAGAGGAGAGGTCGACAATGAGCAGTTCTTC. Protein sequence: CATSRGEVDNEQFF.

The chain joins TRBV11-3 to TRBJ1-1, with D perhaps TRBD1 (6 bases). There are 15 residues in the CDR3. Germline CDR1 and CDR2: SGHNT and YENEEA. The V and J ends lost 3 bases and 0 bases respectively, with 11 bases between them. The CDR3: CASSFEGQMNTEAFF. CDR3 nucleotides: TGTGCCAGCAGCTTCGAGGGACAAATGAACACTGAAGCTTTCTTT.

The rearrangement uses TRBV7-9 and TRBJ2-2, with 8 bases identical to TRBD2. J was trimmed by 6 bases and V by 5 bases; bases with no gene match: 14. Per germline, CDR1 SEHNR and CDR2 FQNEAQ (reference sequence). The CDR3 has 17 amino acids. CDR3 sequence: CASSQGSGGRFSGELFF. DNA of the CDR3: TGTGCCAGCAGCCAGGGGTCTGGCGGGAGGTTCTCCGGGGAGCTGTTTTTT.

The CDR3 loop is CASSFGSGTGELFF. The CDR3 nucleotides read TGCGCCAGCAGCTTCGGTAGCGGGACCGGGGAGCTGTTTTTT. This sequence joins TRBV5-1 and TRBJ2-2, with 7 bases identical to TRBD2. CDR1 is SGHRS, CDR2 YFSETQ, per germline. CDR3 length: 14 residues. Trimming cost V 2 bases and J 5 bases; bases outside gene matches: 3.

V is TRBV29-1 and J is TRBJ2-7; D call uncertain. V was shortened by 4 bases and J by 6 bases, with 13 bases between the two germline ends. Germline CDR1 and CDR2: SQVTM and ANQGSEA. The length of the CDR3 is 12 residues. In DNA form, the CDR3 reads TGCAGCGTTGTGGCAGCCCTAGGCGAGCAGTACTTC. Protein: CSVVAALGEQYF.

The chain uses TRBV5-1 and TRBJ2-1; D remains ambiguous. The CDR3 runs 14 residues. Germline CDR1 and CDR2: SGHRS and YFSETQ. Trimming took off 3 bases at V and 8 bases at J, with 15 bases between the two ends. The CDR3 reads CASSSPLAGDEQFF. The CDR3 DNA sequence: TGCGCCAGCAGCTCCCCCCTCGCCGGTGATGAGCAGTTCTTC.

This chain joins TRBV30 and TRBJ2-1, with 7 bases lining up with TRBD2. The germline CDR1 and CDR2 sequences are GTSNPN and SVGIG (reference sequence). The CDR3 is 12 amino acids. The V gene end was trimmed by 3 bases and the J gene end by 8 bases; junction bases not matched to a gene: 4. The CDR3 DNA follows: TGTGCCTGGAGGGCTAGCGGTTATGAGCAGTTCTTC. Protein: CAWRASGYEQFF.

The chain carries TRBV11-1 and TRBJ2-1, with 9 bases matching TRBD2. The CDR3 is 14 amino acids. J lost 5 bases, V lost 6 bases, and 5 bases had no gene match. Germline CDR1 reads SGHAT; CDR2 reads FQDESV (reference sequence). This CDR3 reads CASRIAGENNEQFF. For the CDR3, the DNA is TGTGCCAGCAGAATAGCGGGAGAGAACAATGAGCAGTTCTTC. Looking up the rest from reference TRBV11-1 and TRBJ2-1 gives the full variable domain: EAEVAQSPRYKITEKSQAVAFWCDPISGHATLYWYRQILGQGPELLVQFQDESVVDDSQLPKDRFSAERLKGVDSTLKIQPAELGDSAMYLCASRIAGENNEQFFGPGTRLTVL.